The 22 T cell receptor beta chains listed next were all sequenced from one sample in a study of OX40 agonist ivuxolimab in advanced cancers. Assay used: immunoSEQ multiplex PCR; TCRdb lists only in-frame clones, some missing. The sample gives tens of thousands of clones, 82% of which show up once; 11% is in the top ten. The sample consisted of CD4+ or CD8+ T cells sorted from blood, taken in a trial of the OX40 agonist ivuxolimab. These receptors came from an adult with an advanced solid tumor such as melanoma, head and neck, liver or kidney cancer.

This clone was recorded once. V is TRBV11-2 and J is TRBJ2-7; 8 bases are a match to TRBD1. The germline V gene encodes CDR1 SGHAT and CDR2 FQNNGV. The V segment lost 2 bases and the J segment 3 bases; nucleotides outside the gene matches: 9. The CDR3 consists of 16 residues. The CDR3 DNA follows: TGTGCCAGCAGCTTAAGCTGGGCAGGGGGCTACTACGAGCAGTACTTC. Translating it yields CASSLSWAGGYYEQYF.

This chain joins TRBV15 and TRBJ2-7; D ambiguous. CDR1 and CDR2 (germline): LNHNV, YYDKDF (reference sequence). This CDR3 has 14 amino acids. The V end lost 0 bases, the J end lost 0 bases, and 6 bases lay between the germline ends. CDR3 in DNA: TGTGCCACCAGCAGAGAGCGGAGCTCCTACGAGCAGTACGTC. Amino acid sequence: CATSRERSSYEQYV.

The rearrangement uses TRBV7-7 and TRBJ2-5; D remains unclear. Trimming cost V 2 bases and J 2 bases, with 6 bases left between them. The CDR3 length is 13 residues. The germline V gene has CDR1 SSHAT and CDR2 FNYEAQ (reference sequence). The CDR3, as DNA: TGTGCCAGCAGCTTACGGCCTCAAGAGACCCAGTACTTC. It specifies CASSLRPQETQYF.

The V and J genes are TRBV4-2 and TRBJ2-3; D unresolved. This CDR3 has 15 residues. Germline assignment: CDR1 LGHNA and CDR2 YNFKEQ. The V gene lost 0 bases and the J gene lost 0 bases, with 7 bases spanning the gap. CDR3 coding DNA: TGTGCCAGCAGCCAAGACGCGACTAGCACAGATACGCAGTATTTT. This encodes CASSQDATSTDTQYF.

The chain combines TRBV28 with TRBJ1-5, with 7 bases matching TRBD1. This CDR3 has 16 amino acids. V was pared by 6 bases and J by 5 bases, with 13 bases of the junction left unmatched. CDR1 MDHEN and CDR2 SYDVKM come from the germline V gene. The CDR3, as DNA: TGTGCCAGCAGGGCCGGGACAGCCAGTTACCATCAGCCCCAGCATTTT. This translates into CASRAGTASYHQPQHF.

This chain joins TRBV6-1 and TRBJ2-5; D is uncertain. Between the trimmed V and J ends, which lost 5 bases and 4 bases, there was a span of 8 bases. The CDR3 contains 12 residues. Germline V gene sequence: CDR1 MNHNS, CDR2 SASEGT. The CDR3 reads CASSSGRETQYF. CDR3 nucleotides: TGTGCCAGCAGTTCCGGACGAGAGACCCAGTACTTC.

The chain combines TRBV5-6 with TRBJ2-1, with D perhaps matching TRBD2 (5 bases). Germline CDR1 and CDR2: SGHDT and YYEEEE. V gave up 3 bases and J gave up 0 bases, with 13 bases separating them. There are 16 residues in the CDR3. CDR3 protein: CASSSLARLSYNEQFF. CDR3 in DNA: TGTGCCAGCAGCTCCCTAGCAAGACTCTCCTACAATGAGCAGTTCTTC.

The chain uses TRBV6-1 and TRBJ2-5, with no clear D. CDR1 and CDR2 (germline): MNHNS, SASEGT. There are 10 residues in the CDR3. Trimming shortened V by 8 bases and J by 2 bases, and 3 bases separated the two germline ends. CDR3 DNA sequence: TGTGCCAGCGGGCAAGAGACCCAGTACTTC. Translation gives CASGQETQYF.

This clone was detected once. V and J are TRBV5-1 and TRBJ2-5; TRBD1 aligns across 9 bases. The CDR3 sequence is 15 residues long. Germline CDR1 reads SGHRS; CDR2 reads YFSETQ. Germline trimming cut 1 base from V and 1 base from J; bases unmatched to any gene: 2. The CDR3 DNA is TGCGCCAGCAGCTTGCAGGGACAGGGCCAAGAGACCCAGTACTTC. It encodes CASSLQGQGQETQYF.

V and J are TRBV14 and TRBJ2-2; D perhaps matches TRBD1 (6 bases). Trimming cost V 0 bases and J 3 bases, with 11 bases left between them. CDR1 and CDR2 from the germline V gene are SGHDN and FVKESK. The CDR3 covers 16 residues. The CDR3 coding sequence is TGTGCCAGCAGCCAAGATCAAGGGGGTTACACCGGGGAGCTGTTTTTT. Its protein product is CASSQDQGGYTGELFF.

The chain employs TRBV19 and TRBJ1-6; 7 nucleotides agree with TRBD1. The germline V gene encodes CDR1 LNHDA and CDR2 SQIVND (reference sequence). The CDR3 extends over 16 amino acids. The junction had 6 bases not matched to a gene; V was cut back by 5 bases and J by 2 bases. The CDR3 reads CASSFLQGAYNSPLHF. The DNA of the CDR3 is TGTGCCAGTAGTTTTCTCCAGGGGGCCTATAATTCACCCCTCCACTTT.

This clone was counted a single time. The V gene is TRBV6-1, the J gene TRBJ1-5; D is possibly TRBD1 (5 bases). From germline, CDR1 is MNHNS and CDR2 SASEGT. The germline V and J ends were trimmed by 7 bases and 3 bases, with 16 bases remaining between them. CDR3 length equals 15 residues. The CDR3 DNA reads TGTGCCAGCAACCAGTACAGGACCTTCAATCAGCCCCAGCATTTT. Translating it yields CASNQYRTFNQPQHF.

The V and J genes are TRBV28 and TRBJ2-3; D is unresolved. Between the trimmed V and J ends, which lost 10 bases and 0 bases, there was a span of 14 bases. The CDR3 runs 14 residues. Germline values: CDR1 MDHEN, CDR2 SYDVKM. The CDR3 DNA follows: TGTGCCACCCATGGTTGGGGTAGCACAGATACGCAGTATTTT. Translating gives CATHGWGSTDTQYF.

As regards this clone: Other DNA sequences within the sample encode an identical CDR3. The V gene is TRBV28, the J gene TRBJ1-4; unclear D gene. With 5 bases removed from V and 10 bases from J, the gap between germline ends came to 11 bases. The CDR3 totals 12 residues. In germline, CDR1 is MDHEN, CDR2 SYDVKM. In DNA, the CDR3 is TGTGCCAGCAGTCCCCCTCGGGGAAAACTGTTTTTT. Translation: CASSPPRGKLFF. The whole variable domain, filled in from reference TRBV28 and TRBJ1-4, reads DVKVTQSSRYLVKRTGEKVFLECVQDMDHENMFWYRQDPGLGLRLIYFSYDVKMKEKGDIPEGYSVSREKKERFSLILESASTNQTSMYLCASSPPRGKLFFGSGTQLSVL.

The gene calls are TRBV18 and TRBJ2-2; D is perhaps TRBD1 (6 bases). CDR1 and CDR2 (germline): KGHSH, LQKENI. The CDR3 spans 16 residues. Trimming removed 2 bases from V and 4 bases from J, with 14 bases in between. CDR3 sequence: CASSPESGGLTGELFF. The CDR3, as DNA: TGTGCCAGCTCACCAGAAAGTGGGGGCCTCACCGGGGAGCTGTTTTTT.

The chain couples TRBV28 to TRBJ1-2; perhaps TRBD1 as D (5 bases). This CDR3 comprises 14 residues. The V gene's germline CDR1 is MDHEN and CDR2 SYDVKM. Between the trimmed V and J ends, which lost 3 bases and 4 bases, there was a span of 12 bases. CDR3 coding DNA: TGTGCCAGCAGTTTGGGGACGTCAATCTATGGCTACACCTTC. Encoded protein: CASSLGTSIYGYTF.

Concerning this clone itself: Since the CDR3 does not end with the conserved phenylalanine or tryptophan, this likely comes from a read error. The rearrangement uses TRBV5-6 and TRBJ2-7, with a weak D call TRBD2 (6 bases). Germline values: CDR1 SGHDT, CDR2 YYEEEE. V gave up 1 base and J gave up 3 bases, with 8 bases separating them. This CDR3 region has 13 residues. The CDR3 loop reads CASSLLGSYEQYL. CDR3 in DNA: TGTGCCAGCAGCTTGCTCGGGAGCTACGAGCAGTACCTC.

This chain links TRBV18 with TRBJ2-5; TRBD2 matches at 7 bases. Trimming took 4 bases from V and 1 from J; bases not matched to a gene: 3. The CDR3 consists of 14 residues. The germline CDR1 and CDR2 sequences are KGHSH and LQKENI. For the CDR3, the DNA is TGTGCCAGCTCACGGGGCGGGAGCCAAGAGACCCAGTACTTC. Its translation: CASSRGGSQETQYF.

J is TRBJ2-2 and V is TRBV5-1; 15 nucleotides match TRBD2. This CDR3 has 17 amino acids. Germline loops: CDR1 SGHRS, CDR2 YFSETQ. The V and J ends lost 4 bases and 3 bases, in that order; junction bases with no gene match: 4. CDR3: CASSRTSGGAHTGELFF. The CDR3 DNA reads TGCGCCAGCAGCCGGACTAGCGGGGGGGCGCACACCGGGGAGCTGTTTTTT.

The chain combines TRBV29-1 with TRBJ2-3; D is tentatively TRBD1 or TRBD2 (6 bases each). The CDR3 contains 14 residues. Per the germline V gene, CDR1 is SQVTM and CDR2 is ANQGSEA. V lost 3 bases and J 6 bases, leaving 16 bases between the germline ends. CDR3 amino acids: CSVEGLRGEDTQYF. CDR3 nucleotide sequence: TGCAGCGTTGAGGGGCTGAGGGGGGAGGATACGCAGTATTTT.

The chain is built from TRBV7-8 and TRBJ1-1; D not certain. The CDR3 is made up of 13 amino acids. Trimming took off 1 base at V and 1 base at J, with 4 bases between the two ends. The germline CDR1 and CDR2 sequences are SGHVS and FQNEAQ. The CDR3 coding sequence is TGTGCCAGCAGCTTAGACAGGAACACTGAAGCTTTCTTT. As protein: CASSLDRNTEAFF.

This chain joins TRBV4-1 and TRBJ2-5; D perhaps matches TRBD2 (6 bases). From germline, CDR1 is MGHRA and CDR2 YSYEKL. V shed 5 bases and J shed 0 bases, with 16 bases lying between them. The CDR3 loop spans 16 amino acids. The CDR3 nucleotides are TGCGCCAGCAGCACCCAGCCCGGGGACTACCAAGAGACCCAGTACTTC. Residues: CASSTQPGDYQETQYF.